This TCR beta chain was found in a study of CD8 T cells in Susac syndrome. About the study: Sequenced Susac syndrome patients included five or six with active disease and eight who were in remission.

Patients having Susac syndrome satisfied recently defined diagnostic criteria for definite or probable disease. Negative isolation was applied to CD8+ and CD4+ T cells, and FACS enrichment was applied to TEMRA cells. Random-hexamer reverse transcription was applied to roughly 0.5 to 1 ug RNA. Amplification of TCR beta CDR3 used immunoSEQ multiplex PCR across 54 Vbeta and 13 Jbeta. TCRdb reprocessed the immunoSEQ multiplex PCR reads with MiXCR, giving one entry per CDR3 protein. The sample includes about 100,000 distinct CDR3 sequences, 95% of them seen just once. This clonotype was obtained from a human donor with Susac syndrome. Specimen: CD8+ T cells from PBMCs.

This chain's CDR3 is CSARQAGNTIYF. DNA of the CDR3: TGCAGCGCCCGGCAGGCAGGAAACACCATATATTTT. The chain couples TRBV29-1 to TRBJ1-3; D is unclear. The V gene lost 7 bases and the J gene lost 4 bases, with 11 bases spanning the gap. Germline lookup yields CDR1 SQVTM and CDR2 ANQGSEA. This CDR3 is 12 amino acids long.